The sequence of this T cell receptor (beta chain) was determined in a study of T cells expressing NK-cell markers. The wider study: Within the sequenced cohort of eight donors, seven exhibited HCMV seropositivity and one was seronegative. General study points: In a few donors, these clonotypes also led the CD3+CD56-NKG2C+ fraction. The share of CD8+ T cells held by dominant NKG2C+ clonotypes was about 1.0-8% in about six donors.

CDR3 length: 15 amino acids. Germline lookup yields CDR1 SGHAT and CDR2 FQNNGV. With respect to this clonotype: Antigen specificity is unknown.

After re-calling the 5' RACE reads, TCRdb lists one entry per CDR3 protein, DNA absent. This sample carries roughly 300,000 distinct CDR3 sequences, with around 4% going to the ten biggest clones. Sequenced input: blood T cells: a sorted CD56 or NKG2C T cell subset, CD4+ or CD8+ T cells, or bulk PBMC T cells (not recorded which). This chain connects TRBV11-2 to TRBJ1-5. The TCR was taken from a woman aged 18-70 years in good health. CDR3 sequence reads: CASSLDGISNQPQHF.